The T cell receptor beta chain described here comes from a study of cytotoxic CD8 clonotypes in ibrutinib-treated CLL. Overall study: The patients, some eleven relapsed/refractory and 15 treatment-naive, included 17 who were IGHV unmutated.

From germline, CDR1 is SEHNR and CDR2 FQNEAQ (reference sequence). Between the trimmed V and J ends, which lost 4 bases and 4 bases, there was a span of 11 bases. CDR3 length equals 15 residues. Produced via immunoSEQ multiplex PCR; TCRdb's table is partial and in-frame only. The sample includes 35,000 to 45,000 clones, about 70% of them seen just once. This clonotype was obtained from a human donor with chronic lymphocytic leukemia. The rearrangement uses TRBV7-9 and TRBJ2-6; no clear D gene. Sequenced material: PBMCs, taken at disease progression, from a patient treated with ibrutinib. CDR3 nucleotide sequence: TGTGCCAGCAGCTCAACGGCCAGGGGGGCCAACGTCCTGACTTTC. It translates to CASSSTARGANVLTF.